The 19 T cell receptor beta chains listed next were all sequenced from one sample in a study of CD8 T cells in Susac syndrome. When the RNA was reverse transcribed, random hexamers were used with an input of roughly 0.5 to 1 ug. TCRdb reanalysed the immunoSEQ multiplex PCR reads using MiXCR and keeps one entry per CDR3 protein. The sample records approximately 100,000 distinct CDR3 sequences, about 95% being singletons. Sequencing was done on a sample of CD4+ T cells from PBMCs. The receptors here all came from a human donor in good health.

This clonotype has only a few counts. The chain's CDR3 is CASSLDIYGYTF. The CDR3 bases are TGTGCCAGCAGCTTAGACATCTATGGCTACACCTTC. The rearrangement links TRBV7-9 to TRBJ1-2; no definite D call. Trimming took 1 base from V and 4 from J, leaving 4 bases between them. This CDR3 spans 12 amino acids. The germline gives CDR1 SEHNR, CDR2 FQNEAQ (reference sequence).

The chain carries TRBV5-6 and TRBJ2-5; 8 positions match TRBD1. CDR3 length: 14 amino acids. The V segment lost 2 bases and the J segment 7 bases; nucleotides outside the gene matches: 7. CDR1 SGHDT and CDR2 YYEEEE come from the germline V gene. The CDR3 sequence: CASSFRTGTGTQYF. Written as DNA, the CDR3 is TGTGCCAGCAGCTTCAGGACAGGGACTGGGACCCAGTACTTC. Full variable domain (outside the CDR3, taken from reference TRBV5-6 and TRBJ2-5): DAGVTQSPTHLIKTRGQQVTLRCSPKSGHDTVSWYQQALGQGPQFIFQYYEEEERQRGNFPDRFSGHQFPNYSSELNVNALLLGDSALYLCASSFRTGTGTQYFGPGTRLLVL.

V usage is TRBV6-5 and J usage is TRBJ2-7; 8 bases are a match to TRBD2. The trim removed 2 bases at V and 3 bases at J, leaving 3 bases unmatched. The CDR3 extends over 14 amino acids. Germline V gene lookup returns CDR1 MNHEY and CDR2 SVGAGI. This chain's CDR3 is CASSYREGVYEQYF. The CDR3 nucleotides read TGTGCCAGCAGTTACCGGGAGGGTGTCTACGAGCAGTACTTC.

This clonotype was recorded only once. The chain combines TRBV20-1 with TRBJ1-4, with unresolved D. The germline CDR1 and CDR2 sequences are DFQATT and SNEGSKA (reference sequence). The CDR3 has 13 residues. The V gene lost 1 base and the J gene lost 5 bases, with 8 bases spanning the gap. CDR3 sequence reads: CSARGTPNEKLFF. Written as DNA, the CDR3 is TGCAGTGCTAGAGGGACGCCGAATGAAAAACTGTTTTTT.

In DNA, the CDR3 is TGTGCCAGCAGTGCACTAGCGGGCGAGCAGTACTTC. Translating it yields CASSALAGEQYF. This rearrangement joins TRBV6-2 or TRBV6-3 to TRBJ2-7, with 9 bases aligning to TRBD2. V shed 5 bases, J shed 6 bases, and the junction held 2 bases outside the gene matches. The germline CDR1 and CDR2 sequences are MNHEY and SVGEGT. The CDR3 sequence is 12 residues long.

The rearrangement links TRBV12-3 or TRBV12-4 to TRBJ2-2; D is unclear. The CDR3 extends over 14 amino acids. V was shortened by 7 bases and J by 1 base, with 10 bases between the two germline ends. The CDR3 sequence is CASIPDRNTGELFF. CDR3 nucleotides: TGTGCCAGCATACCAGACCGGAACACCGGGGAGCTGTTTTTT.

As DNA, the CDR3 is TGTGCCAGCAGCCACGGGGGCGGGAGAGGAGCGAGCAGTACCTACTTC. Translated, it gives CASSHGGGRGASSTYF. The V gene is TRBV6-6, the J gene TRBJ2-7; D is perhaps TRBD2 (7 bases). Between the trimmed V and J ends, which lost 6 bases and 13 bases, there was a span of 31 bases. CDR3 size: 16 residues. Germline V gene data show CDR1 as MNHNY and CDR2 as SVGAGI (reference sequence).

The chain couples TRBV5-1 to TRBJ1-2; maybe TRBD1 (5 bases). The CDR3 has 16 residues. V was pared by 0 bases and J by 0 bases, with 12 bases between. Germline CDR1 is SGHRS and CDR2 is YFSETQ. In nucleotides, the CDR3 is TGCGCCAGCAGCTTGGTTTATCGGGACCCTAACTATGGCTACACCTTC. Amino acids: CASSLVYRDPNYGYTF.

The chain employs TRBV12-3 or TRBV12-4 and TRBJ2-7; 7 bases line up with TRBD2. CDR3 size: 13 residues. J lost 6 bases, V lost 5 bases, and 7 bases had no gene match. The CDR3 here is CASSRTRQSEQYF. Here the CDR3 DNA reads TGTGCCAGCAGTCGGACTAGACAAAGCGAGCAGTACTTC.

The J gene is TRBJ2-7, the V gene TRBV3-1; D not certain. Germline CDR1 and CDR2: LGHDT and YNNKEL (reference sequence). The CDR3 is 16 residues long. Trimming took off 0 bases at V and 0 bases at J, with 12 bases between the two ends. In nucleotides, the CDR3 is TGTGCCAGCAGCCAAGAAGGAGCTATCCTCTCCTACGAGCAGTACTTC. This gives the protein CASSQEGAILSYEQYF.

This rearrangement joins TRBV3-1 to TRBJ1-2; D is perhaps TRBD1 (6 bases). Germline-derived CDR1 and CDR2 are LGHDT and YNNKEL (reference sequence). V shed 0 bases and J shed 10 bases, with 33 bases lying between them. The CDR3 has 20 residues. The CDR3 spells CASSQDNVFGQSIIDRAYTF. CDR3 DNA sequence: TGTGCCAGCAGCCAAGATAATGTATTCGGACAGTCTATAATTGATCGTGCCTACACCTTC.

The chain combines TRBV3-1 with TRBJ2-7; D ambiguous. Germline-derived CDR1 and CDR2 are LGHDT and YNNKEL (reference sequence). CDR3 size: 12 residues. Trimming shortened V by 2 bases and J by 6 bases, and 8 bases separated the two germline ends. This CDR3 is CASSQSSTEQYF. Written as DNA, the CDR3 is TGTGCCAGCAGCCAATCCTCAACCGAGCAGTACTTC.

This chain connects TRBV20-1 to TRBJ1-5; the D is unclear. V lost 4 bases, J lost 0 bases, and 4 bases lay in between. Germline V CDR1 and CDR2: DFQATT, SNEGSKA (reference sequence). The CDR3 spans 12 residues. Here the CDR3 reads CSAIGSNQPQHF. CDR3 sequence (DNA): TGCAGTGCTATCGGTAGCAATCAGCCCCAGCATTTT.

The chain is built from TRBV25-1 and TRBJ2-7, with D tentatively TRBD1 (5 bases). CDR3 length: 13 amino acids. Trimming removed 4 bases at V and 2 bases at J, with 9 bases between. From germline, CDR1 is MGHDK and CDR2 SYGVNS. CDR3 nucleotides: TGTGCCAGCAGTGTGGGGCCCCCCTACGAGCAGTACTTC. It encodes CASSVGPPYEQYF.

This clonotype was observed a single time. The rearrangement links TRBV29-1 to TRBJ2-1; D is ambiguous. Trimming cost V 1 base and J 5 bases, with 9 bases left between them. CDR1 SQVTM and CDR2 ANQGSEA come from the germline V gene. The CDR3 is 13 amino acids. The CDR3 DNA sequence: TGCAGCGTTGAAGGCAGCCGCAACAATGAGCAGTTCTTC. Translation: CSVEGSRNNEQFF.

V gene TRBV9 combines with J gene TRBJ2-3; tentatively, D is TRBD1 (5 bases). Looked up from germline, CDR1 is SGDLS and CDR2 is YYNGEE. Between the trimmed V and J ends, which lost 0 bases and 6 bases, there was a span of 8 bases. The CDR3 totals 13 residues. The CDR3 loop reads CASSVEDIDTQYF. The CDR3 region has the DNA TGTGCCAGCAGCGTAGAGGACATCGATACGCAGTATTTT.

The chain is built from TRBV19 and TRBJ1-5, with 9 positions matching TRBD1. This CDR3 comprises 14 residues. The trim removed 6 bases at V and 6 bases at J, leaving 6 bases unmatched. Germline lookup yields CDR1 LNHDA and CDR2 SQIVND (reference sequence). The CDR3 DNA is TGTGCCAGTAGGATGGACAGGGGCGTTCAGCCCCAGCATTTT. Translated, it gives CASRMDRGVQPQHF.

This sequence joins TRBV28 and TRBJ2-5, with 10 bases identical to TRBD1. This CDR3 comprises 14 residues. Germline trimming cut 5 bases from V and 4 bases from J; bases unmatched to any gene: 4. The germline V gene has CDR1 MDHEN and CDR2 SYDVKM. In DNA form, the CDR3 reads TGTGCCAGCAGTCCGCGACAGGGGGCAGAGACCCAGTACTTC. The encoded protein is CASSPRQGAETQYF.

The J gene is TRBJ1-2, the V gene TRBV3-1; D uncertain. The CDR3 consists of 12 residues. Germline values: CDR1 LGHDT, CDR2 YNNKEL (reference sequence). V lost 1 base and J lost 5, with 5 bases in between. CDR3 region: CASSQGPYGYTF. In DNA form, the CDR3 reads TGTGCCAGCAGCCAAGGGCCGTATGGCTACACCTTC. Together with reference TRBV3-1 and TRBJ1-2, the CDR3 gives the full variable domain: DTAVSQTPKYLVTQMGNDKSIKCEQNLGHDTMYWYKQDSKKFLKIMFSYNNKELIINETVPNRFSPKSPDKAHLNLHINSLELGDSAVYFCASSQGPYGYTFGSGTRLTVV.